The entry below describes one T cell receptor (beta chain). Its antigen is still unknown. There are no base qualities to consult, and no much larger clone falls within one base. This entry is derived from a study of graft-versus-host responses after intestinal transplantation (dated by TCRdb to about 2021). Broadly, across the study: Recipients received multivisceral, liver-intestinal, or isolated intestinal transplants. A peak of at least 4% donor T cells among recipient peripheral blood mononuclear cells was the definition used for donor T cell macrochimerism. The cohort enrolled 24 intestinal transplant recipients, one of whom was a retransplant, and a few patients without pretransplant specimens were excluded. Every recipient was given anti-thymocyte globulin induction, then maintenance tacrolimus and steroids for approximately 3 years. Graft-versus-host and host-versus-graft alloreactive T cell clones were tracked in the graft, circulation and bone marrow after intestinal transplantation using bulk TCR-beta CDR3 sequencing. Rather than going through the commercial service, samples from a few later patients were sequenced in-house on an Illumina MiSeq and processed with MiXCR. Alloreactive clones were identified by sequencing pre-transplant mixed lymphocyte reaction products and comparing them with unstimulated pre-transplant donor and recipient T cells.

Between the V and J ends, shortened by 2 bases and 1 base respectively, the junction contains 11 bases. The cysteine opens and the phenylalanine closes a CDR3 of 15 amino acids. Just CDR3 DNA is preserved here, 45 bases in frame from base 1. Via the germline V gene, CDR1 is SGHTA and CDR2 FQGNSA. The receptor library was made with the immunoSEQ multiplex PCR assay. For most patients, genomic DNA was isolated with the Qiagen DNeasy Blood and Tissue Kit and sent frozen to Adaptive Biotechnologies for TCR sequencing. For most patients, high-throughput TCR-beta CDR3 sequencing of genomic DNA was performed by Adaptive Biotechnologies. The authors processed their data as follows. TCR sequencing data for 15 to 20 patients were retrieved from Adaptive's ImmunoSEQ software; a few other patients were processed with MiXCR and VDJtools. CD4 versus CD8 sorting errors were corrected by removing sequences found in both subsets at a frequency ratio below 5:1. CDR3 nucleotide sequences shared between donor and recipient were removed because their origin could not be assigned. At least 2-fold expansion over unstimulated cells and a minimum CFSE-low frequency of 0.002% (template counts) or 0.001% (read counts) were required for clones to be classified as alloreactive. Clones detected in sequenced pre-transplant spleen, lymph node, or MLR CFSE-low populations of the donor or recipient were defined as mappable. Cumulative frequency of alloreactive clones was calculated as a percentage of all sequences weighted by copy number. TCRdb re-hosts the immuneACCESS table, in-frame sequences only. Its copies lack some clones; in the studies checked, an unresolved V gene accounts for under half of them, and the cause for the rest is not known. V and J calls and clone size are those listed in that table; D and trimming were worked out from the DNA. The sample table contains 140,000 or so clones; only one count was recorded for 92% of them. The ten largest clones capture 0.19% of the sample.

The sample's time point, from its label and the paper: cells obtained before transplantation from donor or recipient. CD3+CD4+ and CD3+CD8+ populations were FACS-sorted from unstimulated pre-transplant donor and recipient cells taken from spleen or lymph nodes. The paper as a whole reports these results and caveats: Early after transplant, peak levels of circulating GvH clones were found to be associated with declines in HvG clones. In the allografts of patients with donor T cell macrochimerism, GvH to HvG T cell clonal ratios were high. The conclusions were limited by the relatively low number and heterogeneity of the intestinal transplant patients. GvH clones turned up in recipient bone marrow, with some appearing earlier in ileal mucosa or blood, a pattern consistent with an intestinal mucosal origin.

The V and J genes are TRBV7-2 and TRBJ1-1; there is no confident call for the D gene. The receptor's source is a human donor who received an intestinal transplant. This sample comprised unstimulated CD4+ T cells sorted from spleen or lymph node cells, obtained before intestinal transplant. In nucleotides, the sequence is TGTGCCAGCAGCTTACAGGCGCAGGCGAACACTGAAGCTTTCTTT. This codes for CASSLQAQANTEAFF.